Listed below are T cell receptor beta chains from one sample, sequenced in a study of control samples from healthy donors and cancer patients. Generated by immunoSEQ multiplex PCR, the TCRdb table keeps only in-frame clones and is missing some. The sample lists approximately 150,000 clones; almost 90% were seen once. Material: blood. Receptor source: a man between 18 and 29 years old in good health. Each CDR3 is given with its conserved first and last residue. D genes are given only for firm matches. Rows give clone size only sometimes, using once, few, many, or a class for an expanded clone.

v_call	j_call	clone_size	d_call	cdr3_nt	cdr3_aa
TRBV3-1/TRBV3-2	TRBJ1-6	.	TRBD1	TGTGCCAGCAGCCTTACAGGGGGCCAGGGCTATAATTCACCCCTCCACTTT	CASSLTGGQGYNSPLHF
TRBV5-1	TRBJ1-6	.	TRBD1	TGCGCCAGCAGCTTGGCGTGGGAGGGCAGGGGGGCCCTCGTGCCCCTCCACTTT	CASSLAWEGRGALVPLHF
TRBV18	TRBJ1-1	.	.	TGTGCCAGCTCACAAGGACAGCAAACGAACACTGAAGCTTTCTTT	CASSQGQQTNTEAFF
TRBV2	TRBJ2-6	.	.	TGTGCCAGCAGTCACCCGATGGGGACTGGGGCCAACGTCCTGACTTTC	CASSHPMGTGANVLTF
TRBV19	TRBJ1-2	.	.	TGTGCCAGTAGGACCGGAGTCGGGAGAGGAGAGAGGGGCTACACCTTC	CASRTGVGRGERGYTF
TRBV7-2	TRBJ1-5	.	.	TGTGCCAGCAGCTTAGAGGGGCAGCCCCAGCATTTT	CASSLEGQPQHF
TRBV29-1	TRBJ1-2	.	.	TGCAGCGTTGAGGGCCGGACGGGTTTCTATGGCTACACCTTC	CSVEGRTGFYGYTF
TRBV19	TRBJ2-2	.	.	TGTGCCAGTAGTTTGGCGGCCGGGGAGCTGTTTTTT	CASSLAAGELFF
TRBV9	TRBJ2-3	.	.	TGTGCCAGCAGCGTAGAGGGAGACCTGACAGATACGCAGTATTTT	CASSVEGDLTDTQYF
TRBV28	TRBJ1-1	.	.	TGTGCCATATGCCGGAGGGCCATCCCTGAAGCTTTCTTT	CAICRRAIPEAFF
TRBV13	TRBJ2-2	.	.	TGTGCCAGCAGCTCGGATCCGAACACCGGGGAGCTGTTTTTT	CASSSDPNTGELFF
TRBV5-1	TRBJ1-1	.	.	TGCGCCAGCAGCTCCGGAGAGTGGACTGAAGCTTTCTTT	CASSSGEWTEAFF
TRBV6-2/TRBV6-3	TRBJ2-1	.	.	TGTGCCAGCAGTTCAACACACGGGGCGGGTGAGCAGTTCTTC	CASSSTHGAGEQFF
TRBV6-2/TRBV6-3	TRBJ2-2	.	TRBD2	TGTGCCAGCAGTTACTCTGCTAGCGGGGGTCTCGCGAACACCGGGGAGCTGTTTTTT	CASSYSASGGLANTGELFF
TRBV6-2/TRBV6-3	TRBJ2-6	.	TRBD1	TGTGCCAGCAGCCAGGGGGCTGGGGCCAACGTCCTGACTTTC	CASSQGAGANVLTF
TRBV4-3	TRBJ1-5	.	.	TGCGCCAGCAGCCAAGACCTCGGGACTGGCAATCAGCCCCAGCATTTT	CASSQDLGTGNQPQHF
TRBV5-1	TRBJ2-3	once	TRBD2	TGCGCCAGCAGCTCGGTGGGGAGCGGGGGCCCGCAGTATTTT	CASSSVGSGGPQYF
TRBV9	TRBJ2-3	.	TRBD2	TGTGCCAGCAGCGTAGCTAGCGGGGGGGCGGGAGATACGCAGTATTTT	CASSVASGGAGDTQYF
TRBV3-1/TRBV3-2	TRBJ2-3	once	TRBD2	TGTGCCAGCAGCCAAGAATTGGAACGGGGGGGCTCCCCAGATACGCAGTATTTT	CASSQELERGGSPDTQYF
TRBV7-9	TRBJ1-2	few	.	TGTGCCAGCAGCTTCTCAGCTAACTATGGCTACACCTTC	CASSFSANYGYTF
TRBV7-9	TRBJ1-5	.	.	TGTGCCAGCAGCTTGGGGGGGTACAATCAGCCCCAGCATTTT	CASSLGGYNQPQHF
TRBV28	TRBJ1-5	.	.	TGTGCCAGCAGTTTATCCCCGAATCGGCCCCAGCATTTT	CASSLSPNRPQHF
TRBV5-4	TRBJ2-3	.	TRBD2	TGTGCCAGCAGCTTGGACAGCGGGGAGGGTGGCGATACGCAGTATTTT	CASSLDSGEGGDTQYF
TRBV2	TRBJ1-6	.	.	TGTGCCAGCAGGCGCACAGGTAGCGGCGGGAAATCACCCCTCCACTTT	CASRRTGSGGKSPLHF
TRBV6-2/TRBV6-3	TRBJ2-7	.	.	TGTGCCAGCAGTTACGATCGTACAACGGGCCCACTTACCTACGAGCAGTACTTC	CASSYDRTTGPLTYEQYF
TRBV6-5	TRBJ1-1	.	.	TGTGCCGGGGCCTCGGGACACCTGAACACTGAAGCTTTCTTT	CAGASGHLNTEAFF
TRBV19	TRBJ2-5	.	.	TGTGCCAGTAGTATAGGGCAAGAGACCCAGTACTTC	CASSIGQETQYF
TRBV14	TRBJ1-6	.	.	TGTGCCAGCAGCCATAGGTCGGGCCCCCTCCACTTT	CASSHRSGPLHF
TRBV29-1	TRBJ1-1	.	.	TGCAGCGTTGAGGGGGGGAAGAACACTGAAGCTTTCTTT	CSVEGGKNTEAFF
TRBV29-1	TRBJ2-3	once	.	TGCAGCGTTTTAGCGGCGGCTTCGTCAAATACGCAGTATTTT	CSVLAAASSNTQYF
TRBV30	TRBJ1-4	.	TRBD1	TGTGCCTGGCATGGACAGGCCGGGGGGGAACTGTTTTTT	CAWHGQAGGELFF
TRBV11-2	TRBJ2-5	.	.	TGTGCCAGCAGCTTAGATCCAGGGGACCAAGAGACCCAGTACTTC	CASSLDPGDQETQYF
TRBV24-1	TRBJ1-5	.	.	TGTGCCACCAGTGATTTGAATCAGCCCCAGCATTTT	CATSDLNQPQHF
TRBV5-6	TRBJ1-6	.	TRBD1	TGTGCCAGCAGCTACTCGTGGACAGGGGGCTCACCCCTCCACTTT	CASSYSWTGGSPLHF
TRBV6-5	TRBJ2-5	.	TRBD2	TGTGCCAGCAGTTTGAACGCGGGGGGGTGGGAGACCCAGTACTTC	CASSLNAGGWETQYF
TRBV28	TRBJ2-3	.	TRBD2	TGTGCCAGCAGAATTAGCGGGGGGGCGGGAGATACGCAGTATTTT	CASRISGGAGDTQYF
TRBV7-3	TRBJ2-1	.	TRBD2	TGTGCCAGCAGCTTCTCATTGGTAGCGGGGTACAATGAGCAGTTCTTC	CASSFSLVAGYNEQFF
TRBV10-1	TRBJ1-1	.	.	TGCGCCAGCAGTGAGTCGCGCGGAAATCGCACTGAAGCTTTCTTT	CASSESRGNRTEAFF
TRBV9	TRBJ2-3	.	.	TGTGCCAGCAGCGTAGTAGGGGGGGGCAACACAGATACGCAGTATTTT	CASSVVGGGNTDTQYF
TRBV7-2	TRBJ1-4	few	.	TGTGCCAGCAGCTTGGTTGTAGGGATTAATGAAAAACTGTTTTTT	CASSLVVGINEKLFF
TRBV28	TRBJ1-5	.	.	TGTGCCAGCAGCTCAGGGTTCGGGCAGCCCCAGCATTTT	CASSSGFGQPQHF
TRBV9	TRBJ2-3	.	.	TGTGCCAGCAGCGTACCAGGGGGGGACACCACAGATACGCAGTATTTT	CASSVPGGDTTDTQYF
TRBV6-5	TRBJ2-7	.	.	TGTGCCAGCAGGGGACGGAATCTTGACTACGAGCAGTACTTC	CASRGRNLDYEQYF
TRBV9	TRBJ2-6	.	.	TGTGCCAGCAGCCCCCAGACAGGTGGGGGCTCTGGGGCCAACGTCCTGACTTTC	CASSPQTGGGSGANVLTF
TRBV7-3	TRBJ2-1	.	TRBD2	TGTGCCAGCAGCTTAAACCCTCGAATGAGCGGGGGCGATGAGCAGTTCTTC	CASSLNPRMSGGDEQFF
TRBV5-4	TRBJ2-2	.	.	TGTGCCAGCAGCTTGCAGCAGCTAACCACCGGGGAGCTGTTTTTT	CASSLQQLTTGELFF
TRBV10-1	TRBJ2-3	few	.	TGCGCCAGCAGTGAGTCGTCGGATACGCAGTATTTT	CASSESSDTQYF
TRBV27	TRBJ2-7	.	.	TGTGCCAGCAGTTCACCCCCTAGCGTTGTTTTGTACGAGCAGTACTTC	CASSSPPSVVLYEQYF
TRBV11-3	TRBJ2-7	.	TRBD1	TGTGCCAGCAGCCTGGGACAGGGGGACGAGCAGTACTTC	CASSLGQGDEQYF
TRBV5-1	TRBJ2-7	.	.	TGCGCCAGCTCTCGAGGTATAGGGACCTACGAGCAGTACTTC	CASSRGIGTYEQYF
TRBV7-2	TRBJ2-5	.	.	TGTGCCAGCAGCTTAGTACCTTGGACCCAGTACTTC	CASSLVPWTQYF
TRBV28	TRBJ1-1	.	TRBD1	TGTGCCAGCAGGTGGGACAGGGGGAACACTGAAGCTTTCTTT	CASRWDRGNTEAFF
TRBV29-1	TRBJ2-6	.	.	TGCAGCGTTGTTATAGGGGCGCCATCTGGGGCCAACGTCCTGACTTTC	CSVVIGAPSGANVLTF
TRBV14	TRBJ1-2	.	TRBD1	TGTGCCAGCAGCCAAGAAACAGGGGTCAGACGCTACACCTTC	CASSQETGVRRYTF
TRBV9	TRBJ1-1	once	.	TGTGCCAGCAGCGTAGGAGTGGGCACTGAAGCTTTCTTT	CASSVGVGTEAFF